The clone carrying this T cell receptor (beta chain) was seen a handful of times. Its antigen is unknown. V dropped 4 bases and J dropped 0 bases, with 11 bases sitting between them. Looked up from germline, CDR1 is SGHKS and CDR2 is YYEKEE (reference sequence). The length of the CDR3 is 15 residues. These data originate in a study of T-cell memory formation after mild COVID-19. General observations from the study: For second-wave clones that peaked at day 37, SARS-CoV-2 specificity went unverified.

One entry per CDR3 protein, called by TCRdb with MiXCR from the 5' RACE reads. The table includes 450,000 or so distinct CDR3 sequences, 20% detected once. The sample comprised PBMCs or a T cell subset sorted from them (not recorded which). The chain couples TRBV5-5 to TRBJ1-5; no reliable D call. This sequence was found in an adult woman who had mild COVID-19 (a few samples of this study predate the infection). Cell type and time point are not known. CDR3 nucleotides: TGTGCCAGCAGCCCCGGGATGCTTAGCAATCAGCCCCAGCATTTT. It encodes CASSPGMLSNQPQHF. Combining the CDR3 with reference TRBV5-5 and TRBJ1-5 gives the whole variable domain DAGVTQSPTHLIKTRGQQVTLRCSPISGHKSVSWYQQVLGQGPQFIFQYYEKEERGRGNFPDRFSARQFPNYSSELNVNALLLGDSALYLCASSPGMLSNQPQHFGDGTRLSIL.